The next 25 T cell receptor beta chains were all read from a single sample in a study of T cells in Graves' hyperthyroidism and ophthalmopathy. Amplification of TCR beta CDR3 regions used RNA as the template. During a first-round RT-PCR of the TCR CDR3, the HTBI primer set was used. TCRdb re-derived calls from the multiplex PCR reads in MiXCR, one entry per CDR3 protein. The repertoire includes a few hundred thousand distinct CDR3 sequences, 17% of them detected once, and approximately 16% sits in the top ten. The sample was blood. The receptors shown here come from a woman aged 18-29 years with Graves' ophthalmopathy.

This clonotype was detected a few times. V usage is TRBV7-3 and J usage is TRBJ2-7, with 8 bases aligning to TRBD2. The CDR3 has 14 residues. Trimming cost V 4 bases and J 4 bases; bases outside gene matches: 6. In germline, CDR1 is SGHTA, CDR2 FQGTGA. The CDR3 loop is CASSYDGRAYEQYF. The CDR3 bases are TGTGCCAGCAGCTACGACGGGAGGGCATACGAGCAGTACTTC.

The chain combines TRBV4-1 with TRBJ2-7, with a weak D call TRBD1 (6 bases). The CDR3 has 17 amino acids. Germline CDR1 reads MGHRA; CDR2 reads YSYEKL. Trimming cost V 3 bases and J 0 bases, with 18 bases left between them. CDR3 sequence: CASSQNIPGQYSYEQYF. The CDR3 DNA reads TGCGCCAGCAGCCAGAATATCCCGGGACAATACTCCTACGAGCAGTACTTC.

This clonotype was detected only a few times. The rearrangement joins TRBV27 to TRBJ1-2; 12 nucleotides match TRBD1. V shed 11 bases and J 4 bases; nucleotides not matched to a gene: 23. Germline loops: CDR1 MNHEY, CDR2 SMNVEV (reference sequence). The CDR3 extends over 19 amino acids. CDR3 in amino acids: CASASANRDRGQWGYGYTF. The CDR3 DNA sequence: TGTGCCTCAGCAAGCGCAAACCGGGACAGGGGGCAATGGGGCTATGGCTACACCTTC.

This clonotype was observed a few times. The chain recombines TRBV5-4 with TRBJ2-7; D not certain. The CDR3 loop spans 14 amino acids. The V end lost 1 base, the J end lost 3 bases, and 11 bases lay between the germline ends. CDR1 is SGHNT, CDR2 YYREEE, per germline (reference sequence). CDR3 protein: CASSLQESVYEQYF. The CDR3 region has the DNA TGTGCCAGCAGCTTGCAGGAGTCAGTCTACGAGCAGTACTTC.

The CDR3 loop reads CATSDGGGANTQYF. In nucleotides, the CDR3 is TGTGCCACCTCTGACGGGGGGGGTGCAAATACGCAGTATTTT. The rearrangement links TRBV6-2 or TRBV6-3 to TRBJ2-3; 8 bases line up with TRBD2. V lost 10 bases and J lost 7; bases outside the gene matches: 13. In germline, CDR1 is MNHEY, CDR2 SVGEGT. The CDR3 consists of 14 residues.

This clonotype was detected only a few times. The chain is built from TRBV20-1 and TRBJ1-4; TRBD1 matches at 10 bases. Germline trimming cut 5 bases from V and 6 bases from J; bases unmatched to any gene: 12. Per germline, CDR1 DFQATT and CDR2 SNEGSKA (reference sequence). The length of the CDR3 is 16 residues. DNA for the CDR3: TGCAGTGCTGCCCCCCTTTTGACAGGGGGCGATGAAAAACTGTTTTTT. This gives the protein CSAAPLLTGGDEKLFF.

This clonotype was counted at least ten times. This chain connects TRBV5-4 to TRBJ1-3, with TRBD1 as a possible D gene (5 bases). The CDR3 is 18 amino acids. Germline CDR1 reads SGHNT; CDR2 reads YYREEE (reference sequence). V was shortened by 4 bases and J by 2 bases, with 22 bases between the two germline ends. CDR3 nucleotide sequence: TGTGCCAGCAGCCAAACCCTCTCCGGGACGCAAACTGGAAACACCATATATTTT. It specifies CASSQTLSGTQTGNTIYF.

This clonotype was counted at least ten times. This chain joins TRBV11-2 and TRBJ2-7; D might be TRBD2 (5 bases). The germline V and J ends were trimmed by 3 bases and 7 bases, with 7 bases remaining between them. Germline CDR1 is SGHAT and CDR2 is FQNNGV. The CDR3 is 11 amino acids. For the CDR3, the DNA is TGTGCCAGCAGCTTGGAGCGGGAGCAGTACTTC. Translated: CASSLEREQYF.

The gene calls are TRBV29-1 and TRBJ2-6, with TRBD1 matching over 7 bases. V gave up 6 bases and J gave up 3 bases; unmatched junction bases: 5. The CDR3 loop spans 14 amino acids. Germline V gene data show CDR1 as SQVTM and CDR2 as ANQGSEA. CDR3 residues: CSVTGDGGANVLTF. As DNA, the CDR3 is TGCAGCGTAACAGGGGATGGTGGGGCCAACGTCCTGACTTTC.

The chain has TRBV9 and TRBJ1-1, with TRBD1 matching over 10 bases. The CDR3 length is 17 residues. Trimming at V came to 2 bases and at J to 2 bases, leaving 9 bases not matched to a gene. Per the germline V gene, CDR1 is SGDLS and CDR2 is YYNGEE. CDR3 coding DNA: TGTGCCAGCAGCGTGATACGGGACAGGGGTGGAAACACTGAAGCTTTCTTT. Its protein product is CASSVIRDRGGNTEAFF.

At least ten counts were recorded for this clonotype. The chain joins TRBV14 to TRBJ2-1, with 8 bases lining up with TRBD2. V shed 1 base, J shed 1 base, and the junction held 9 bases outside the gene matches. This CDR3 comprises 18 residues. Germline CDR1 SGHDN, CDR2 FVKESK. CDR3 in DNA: TGTGCCAGCAGCCAAGTAAAGCTGAGCGGGGGATCCTACAATGAGCAGTTCTTC. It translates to CASSQVKLSGGSYNEQFF.

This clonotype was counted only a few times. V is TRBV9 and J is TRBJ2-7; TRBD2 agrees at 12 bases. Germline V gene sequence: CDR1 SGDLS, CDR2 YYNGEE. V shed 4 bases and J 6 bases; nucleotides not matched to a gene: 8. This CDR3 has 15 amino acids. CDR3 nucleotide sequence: TGTGCCAGCAGCCCAGAGGCTAGCGGGAGGGCCGAGCAGTACTTC. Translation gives CASSPEASGRAEQYF.

The CDR3 region is CASSLSLGDQKKDTQYF. CDR3 bases: TGTGCCAGCTCACTAAGCCTAGGGGACCAGAAGAAAGATACGCAGTATTTT. This chain links TRBV18 with TRBJ2-3; D may match TRBD1 or TRBD2 (5 bases each). Germline V CDR1 and CDR2: KGHSH, LQKENI. V shed 4 bases and J shed 5 bases, with 22 bases lying between them. The CDR3 loop spans 17 amino acids.

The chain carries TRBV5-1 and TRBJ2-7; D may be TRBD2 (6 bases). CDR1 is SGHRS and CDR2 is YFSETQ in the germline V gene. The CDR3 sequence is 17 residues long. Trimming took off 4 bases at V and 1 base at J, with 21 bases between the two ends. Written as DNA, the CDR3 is TGCGCCAGCAGCCATGAAGGTGGAGGGATAGGGTCCTACGAGCAGTACTTC. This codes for CASSHEGGGIGSYEQYF. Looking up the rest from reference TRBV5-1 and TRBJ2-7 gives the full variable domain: KAGVTQTPRYLIKTRGQQVTLSCSPISGHRSVSWYQQTPGQGLQFLFEYFSETQRNKGNFPGRFSGRQFSNSRSEMNVSTLELGDSALYLCASSHEGGGIGSYEQYFGPGTRLTVT.

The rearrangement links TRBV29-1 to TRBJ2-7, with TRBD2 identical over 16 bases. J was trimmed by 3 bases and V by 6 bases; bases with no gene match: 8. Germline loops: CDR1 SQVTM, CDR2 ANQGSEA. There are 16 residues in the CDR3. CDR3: CSVDGTSGRGVYEQYF. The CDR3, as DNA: TGCAGCGTAGATGGGACTAGCGGGAGGGGCGTCTACGAGCAGTACTTC.

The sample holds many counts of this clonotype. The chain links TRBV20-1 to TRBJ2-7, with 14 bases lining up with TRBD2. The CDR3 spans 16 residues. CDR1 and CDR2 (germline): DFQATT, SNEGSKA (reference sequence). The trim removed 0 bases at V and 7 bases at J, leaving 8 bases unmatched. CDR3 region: CSARDARLAGGPEQYF. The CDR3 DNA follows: TGCAGTGCTAGAGATGCCCGACTAGCGGGAGGGCCAGAGCAGTACTTC.

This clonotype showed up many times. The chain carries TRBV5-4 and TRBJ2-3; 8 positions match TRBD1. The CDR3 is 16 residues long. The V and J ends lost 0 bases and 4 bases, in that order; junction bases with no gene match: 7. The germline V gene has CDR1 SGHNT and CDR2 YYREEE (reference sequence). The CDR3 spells CASSLVTGGVADTQYF. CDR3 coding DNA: TGTGCCAGCAGCTTGGTTACAGGGGGTGTAGCAGATACGCAGTATTTT.

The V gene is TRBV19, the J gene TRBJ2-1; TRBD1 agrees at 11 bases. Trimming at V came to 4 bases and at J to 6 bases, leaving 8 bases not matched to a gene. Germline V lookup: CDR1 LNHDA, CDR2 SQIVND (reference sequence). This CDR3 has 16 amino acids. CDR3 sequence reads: CASSTRPGTGGNEQFF. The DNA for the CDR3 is TGTGCCAGTAGTACCCGCCCCGGGACAGGGGGCAATGAGCAGTTCTTC.

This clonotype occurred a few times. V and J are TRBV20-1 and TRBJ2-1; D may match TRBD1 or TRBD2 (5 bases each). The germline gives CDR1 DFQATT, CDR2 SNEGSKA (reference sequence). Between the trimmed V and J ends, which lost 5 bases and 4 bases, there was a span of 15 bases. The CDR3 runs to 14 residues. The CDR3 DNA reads TGCAGTGCTTCGGGGCTAGCTAAGTACAATGAGCAGTTCTTC. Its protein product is CSASGLAKYNEQFF.

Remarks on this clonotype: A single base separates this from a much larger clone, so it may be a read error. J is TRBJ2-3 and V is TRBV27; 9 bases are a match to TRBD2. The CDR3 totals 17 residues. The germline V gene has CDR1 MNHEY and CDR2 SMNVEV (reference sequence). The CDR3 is CAISFEWAGGSTDTQYF. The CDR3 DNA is TGTGCCATCAGTTTCGAATGGGCGGGAGGGTCCACAGATACGCAGTATTTT.

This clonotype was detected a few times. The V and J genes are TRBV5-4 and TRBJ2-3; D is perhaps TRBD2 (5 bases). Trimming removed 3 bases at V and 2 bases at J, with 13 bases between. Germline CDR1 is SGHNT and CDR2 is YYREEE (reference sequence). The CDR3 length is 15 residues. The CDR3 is CASSYPLDSTDTQYF. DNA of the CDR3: TGTGCCAGCAGCTATCCACTAGACTCCACAGATACGCAGTATTTT.

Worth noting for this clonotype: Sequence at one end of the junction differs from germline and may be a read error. The CDR3 bases are TGTGTCAGCAGCCAAGGGCTAGCGGGGGAGAACACCGGGGAGCTGTTTTTT. Amino acids: CVSSQGLAGENTGELFF. The V gene is TRBV3-1, the J gene TRBJ2-2, with TRBD2 matching 10 bases. The CDR3 sequence is 17 residues long. Germline V gives CDR1 LGHDT, CDR2 YNNKEL (reference sequence). The variable domain in full, with the rest retrieved from reference TRBV3-1 and TRBJ2-2, is DTAVSQTPKYLVTQMGNDKSIKCEQNLGHDTMYWYKQDSKKFLKIMFSYNNKELIINETVPNRFSPKSPDKAHLNLHINSLELGDSAVYFCVSSQGLAGENTGELFFGEGSRLTVL.

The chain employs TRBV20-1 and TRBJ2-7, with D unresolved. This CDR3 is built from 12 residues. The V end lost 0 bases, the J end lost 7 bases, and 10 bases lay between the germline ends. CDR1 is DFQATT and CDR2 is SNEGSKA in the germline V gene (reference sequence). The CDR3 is CSARDFTGEQYF. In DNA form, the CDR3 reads TGCAGTGCTAGAGATTTCACGGGTGAGCAGTACTTC.

The CDR3 protein is CASRTLGGFNEQFF. DNA for the CDR3: TGTGCCAGCAGGACACTCGGGGGGTTCAATGAGCAGTTCTTC. This chain joins TRBV28 and TRBJ2-1; 7 nucleotides align to TRBD2. V lost 6 bases to trimming and J lost 6 bases; unmatched junction nucleotides: 8. The CDR3 length is 14 residues. Per the germline V gene, CDR1 is MDHEN and CDR2 is SYDVKM. Full variable domain (missing parts from reference TRBV28 and TRBJ2-1): DVKVTQSSRYLVKRTGEKVFLECVQDMDHENMFWYRQDPGLGLRLIYFSYDVKMKEKGDIPEGYSVSREKKERFSLILESASTNQTSMYLCASRTLGGFNEQFFGPGTRLTVL.

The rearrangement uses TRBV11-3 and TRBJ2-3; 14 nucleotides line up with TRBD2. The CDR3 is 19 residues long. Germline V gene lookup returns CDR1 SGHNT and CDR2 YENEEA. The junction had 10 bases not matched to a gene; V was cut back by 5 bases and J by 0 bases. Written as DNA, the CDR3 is TGTGCCAGCAGCCACGGGACTAGCGGGAGAGCTACTAGCACAGATACGCAGTATTTT. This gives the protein CASSHGTSGRATSTDTQYF.